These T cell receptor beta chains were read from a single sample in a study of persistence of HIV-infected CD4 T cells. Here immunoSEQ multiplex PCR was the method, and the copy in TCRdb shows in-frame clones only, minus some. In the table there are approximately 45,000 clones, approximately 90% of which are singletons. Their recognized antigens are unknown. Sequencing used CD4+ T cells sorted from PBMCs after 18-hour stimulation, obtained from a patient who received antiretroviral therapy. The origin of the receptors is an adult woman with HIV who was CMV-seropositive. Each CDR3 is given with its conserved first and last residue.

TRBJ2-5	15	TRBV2	CASAAGGTIQETQYF
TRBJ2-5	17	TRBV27	CASSLSPPGQGSETQYF
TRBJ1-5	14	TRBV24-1	CATGTPGPNQPQHF
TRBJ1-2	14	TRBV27	CASSPNRGLGGYTF
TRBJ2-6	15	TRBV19	CASSDGFSGANVLTF
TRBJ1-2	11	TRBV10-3	CAIDKSDGYTF
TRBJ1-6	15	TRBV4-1	CASSHHGQINSPLHF
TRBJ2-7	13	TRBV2	CASSQDRSYEQYF
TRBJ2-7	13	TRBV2	CASRGVVSYEQYF
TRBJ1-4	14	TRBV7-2	CASSSVSTNEKLFF
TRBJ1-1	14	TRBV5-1	CASSFGQDHTEAFF
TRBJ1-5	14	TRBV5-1	CASSSGGGDQPQHF
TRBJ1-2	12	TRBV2	CASNPGAESYTF
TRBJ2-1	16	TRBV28	CASSLSAGGTLGEQFF
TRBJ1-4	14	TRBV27	CASSLGQVGEKLFF
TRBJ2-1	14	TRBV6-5	CASKVSYQHNEQFF
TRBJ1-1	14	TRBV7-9	CASSLGTANTEAFF
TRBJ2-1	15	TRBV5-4	CASSLDGGSYNEQFF
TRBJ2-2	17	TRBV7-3	CASSAGTSGSSTGELFF
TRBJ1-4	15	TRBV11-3	CASSLGQGMNEKLFF
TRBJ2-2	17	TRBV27	CASRLNRDLANTGELFF
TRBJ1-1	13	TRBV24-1	CATRTSRESEAFF